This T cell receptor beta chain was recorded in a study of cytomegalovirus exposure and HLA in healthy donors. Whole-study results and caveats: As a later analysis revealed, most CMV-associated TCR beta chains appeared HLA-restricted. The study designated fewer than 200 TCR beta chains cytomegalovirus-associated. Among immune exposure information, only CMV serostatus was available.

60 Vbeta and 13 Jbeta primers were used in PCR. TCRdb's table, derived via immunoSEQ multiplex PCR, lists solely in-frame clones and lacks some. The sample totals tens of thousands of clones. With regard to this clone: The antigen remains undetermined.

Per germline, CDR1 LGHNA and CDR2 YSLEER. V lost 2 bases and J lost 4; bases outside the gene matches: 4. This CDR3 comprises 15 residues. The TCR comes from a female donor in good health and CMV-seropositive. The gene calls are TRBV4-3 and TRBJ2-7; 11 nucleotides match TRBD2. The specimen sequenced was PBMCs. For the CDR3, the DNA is TGCGCCAGCAGCCAACTTAGCGGGAGGGTTTACGAGCAGTACTTC. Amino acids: CASSQLSGRVYEQYF.